This TCR beta chain derives from a study of cytomegalovirus exposure and HLA in healthy donors (TCRdb year 2017). Context from the whole study: In an earlier analysis of approximately 640 of the donors, around 290 Gb of sequence data and 117 million unique TCR beta sequences from roughly 190 million T cells were reported. An early release that covered about 600 HLA-typed donors contained around 330 gigabases of sequencing data and about 93 million unique TCR sequences. The genetic ancestry cluster associated with self-reported Caucasian donors included around four fifths of the approximately 400 genotyped donors. The study aimed to test whether signatures of past pathogen exposure could be identified by cataloging public T cell receptors. The study profiled the T cell repertoires of under 700 subjects by immunosequencing and related them to cytomegalovirus serostatus. A separate validation cohort of 90 to 150 different subjects was used in addition to the roughly 720-subject first cohort. To predict cytomegalovirus infection status, the study combined high-throughput TCR immunosequencing, statistical association of individual TCRs with disease status, and machine learning. A later analysis re-examined previously published TCR beta repertoires from more than 650 donors and added high-resolution HLA genotyping to investigate patterns of TCR occurrence. The later analysis used no new phenotypic data to find candidate immune exposures, relying instead on TCR beta sequences and their occurrence across donors. An earlier analysis of 450 to 750 of the donors used high-throughput TCR beta sequencing to judge whether each TCR beta V gene segment behaved as functional or pseudogenic. Alongside the repertoire data, information on donor age, sex, ethnicity and CMV serostatus was compiled. A later genetic analysis used genome-wide SNP genotypes for about 60% of the 666 donors, treating that subset as a discovery cohort. Every discovery cohort repertoire had been produced on one sequencing platform. HLA typing included class I and class II loci at four-digit resolution. Typing coverage differed by locus: A, B, C, DRB1 and DQB1 were typed in about 620-630 donors, DQA1 in 522, DPA1 in 600 to 610, and DPB1 in around 490. Roughly 5 DR-DQ haplotypes were handled as single units for association and clustering because linkage in the cohort was strong. Among 398 genotyped donors of the cohort, an average of approximately 240,000 unique TCR beta nucleotide sequences were sequenced per donor, roughly 20% of them non-productive.

The germline V gene provides CDR1 MGHRA and CDR2 YSYEKL. V was cut back by 3 bases and J by 5 bases, leaving a gap of 10 bases between them. From the cysteine up to the phenylalanine, the CDR3 has a length of 13 residues. CDR3 DNA only is kept here, 39 bases in frame from base 1. The cohort was made up of about 670 healthy bone marrow donors. At the time of sampling, every cohort member was nominally healthy, though immune exposures that went unrecorded were likely present. The donor was CMV seropositive and was included in the group of about 290 seropositive cohort members. Each donor provided a peripheral blood sample, and peripheral blood mononuclear cells were used for TCR beta sequencing. The Qiagen DNeasy Blood Extraction Kit was used to extract genomic DNA from the blood cell samples. The paper as a whole reports these results and caveats: According to a later analysis, most CMV-associated TCR beta chains appeared to be HLA-restricted, and the HLA associations seemed to be driven largely by CMV exposure. In the study, 150 to 200 TCR beta chains were listed as associated with cytomegalovirus. In a later analysis, HLA-associated TCR beta chains showed more clonal expansion and lower generation probabilities than non-associated chains that were equally common. Several of the top co-occurrence clusters appeared to be linked to parvovirus B19, influenza, CMV and Epstein-Barr virus, according to a later analysis. Immune exposure information for the cohort was limited to CMV serostatus. The presence/absence analyses assumed that sequencing depth was roughly uniform across donors, and that assumption may not be true. Specific HLA alleles were associated with 16,951 TCR beta sequences at a false discovery rate of 0.05 in a later analysis. In vitro tests confirmed that a few of the cytomegalovirus-associated TCR beta chains recognize cytomegalovirus antigens. An earlier analysis of approximately 540 of the donors showed that most TCR beta V segments appeared in productive rearrangements either about 90% or about 30% of the time, which broadly matched IMGT annotations. The sequencing pipeline was judged likely to have produced a cluster of highly shared sequence variants as a technical artifact. Linkage disequilibrium might explain the correlated functional status among segregating V segments, but an unknown experimental factor could not be ruled out. A later genetic analysis associated a missense DCLRE1C variant with V-gene and J-gene trimming of TCR beta chains, and an independent cohort replicated the association. Cytomegalovirus status was reported to be diagnosed by the classifier with high specificity and sensitivity in both the original and validation cohorts. According to a later genetic analysis, donors in an Asian-associated ancestry cluster had fewer N-insertions in productive TCRs than the approximately 670-donor mean. Strong co-occurrence of HLA alleles, especially DR and DQ, made assigning TCR associations to individual alleles difficult. The earlier analysis of some 560 of the donors excluded approximately 15 rarely observed V segments, including chromosome 9 orphons, because counts were too low. Because HLA typing was unavailable for some donors at each locus, only the typed subset was used in association tests. In this cohort, only TCR beta chains were sequenced, and detectable features were limited by the absence of alpha or paired-chain data. Across donors, most TCR sequences were observed very rarely, whereas some public TCRs were present in many individuals. A further reported finding was that TCR beta sequences accurately predicted the HLA-A and HLA-B alleles for most subjects in the first cohort. Some IMGT-functional V segments, including TRBV6-2 and TRBV6-3, could not be distinguished by the 87-base-pair reads and were therefore excluded. According to a later analysis, TCR association rates differed among HLA loci, with DRB1 alleles showing the most associated TCRs and HLA-C alleles showing the fewest. The authors suggested that the approach could potentially be extended to other disease states and immunological phenotypes.

To prepare the library, the immunoSEQ multiplex PCR assay was applied. A mixture of 60 forward primers for TCR Vbeta segments and 13 reverse primers for TCR Jbeta segments was used in the multiplex PCR. A multiplex PCR assay on genomic DNA amplified the CDR3 region of rearranged TCR beta genes. Amplified TCR beta libraries were sequenced as 87-base-pair reads on the Illumina HiSeq System. In the paper's pipeline: In a later analysis, tens of millions of unique TCR beta chains were counted across the roughly 670 repertoires, and approximately 9.9 million of these chains were shared by at least two donors. To remove PCR and sequencing errors, raw reads were error-corrected and collapsed into unique sequences using a nearest-neighbor algorithm that merged closely related sequences. Alignment of CDR3 sequences to IMGT reference sequences was used to assign V, D and J gene segments. For a sequence to be retained, a match of at least six nucleotides to both a V gene segment and a J gene segment was required. A rearrangement was called productive if the CDR3 had no stop codons and remained in frame with V and J, and every other rearrangement was called non-productive. Following IMGT convention, CDR3 was defined as the stretch from the second conserved V-encoded cysteine up to the conserved J-encoded phenylalanine. The earlier analysis of some 600 of the donors excluded sequences that lacked an unambiguous match to a single V gene segment. An earlier analysis of 587 of the donors called V segments functional above 56.7% productive rearrangements and segregating when the between-donor standard deviation exceeded 5%. To diagnose cytomegalovirus status from the catalog of TCR beta chain sequences, a statistical classification framework was built. V and J gene assignment, in a later analysis, came from comparing TCR nucleotide sequences with IMGT/GENE-DB human TR gene sequences. In a later analysis, CDR3 sequences and most-parsimonious VDJ recombination scenarios were assigned using the TCRdist pipeline. A later analysis defined each TCR beta chain by its CDR3 amino acid sequence plus V-gene family, and excluded reads lacking a unique V-gene family. As a way to deal with suspected cross-contamination and a sequencing artifact, a later analysis dropped over 550 nucleotide sequences that were highly shared and had low generation probability. A later analysis calculated a clonal expansion index for each public chain from normalized within-repertoire ranks of inferred template counts. A later analysis computed generation probabilities with a VDJ recombination model fitted to out-of-frame rearrangements, and checked the results against IGoR. In a later analysis, hypergeometric tests were used to score TCR-TCR, TCR-HLA and TCR-CMV co-occurrence, with a repertoire-size bias correction applied to TCR pairs. To estimate false discovery rates, a later analysis permuted the HLA or CMV assignments 20 times. A later analysis grouped co-occurring TCRs with DBSCAN, adding TCRdist sequence similarity when clustering within HLA-allele-positive subsets. Co-occurrence clustering excluded repertoires with fewer than 30,000 or more than 120,000 public chains, plus five with anomalous nucleotide sharing. TCRdb provides this immuneACCESS table in a form limited to in-frame rearrangements. Some clones are lacking; in checked studies, under half of them reflect an unresolved V gene, and why the rest are absent is not known. V, J and clone size were drawn from that table, and D and trimming were deduced from the DNA. Within this sample are around 140,000 clones, with around 78% of them counted one time only. The ten largest clones capture about 6.6% of the sample.

On this clone: Its antigen specificity is not known. One base away there is no much larger clone; base qualities are not given.

This receptor was obtained from a woman in her thirties or forties in good health and CMV-seropositive. In this chain, TRBV4-1 is recombined with TRBJ2-5; a tentative D call is TRBD1 (6 bases match). The sample comprised PBMCs. The CDR3 region: CASSHTGTETQYF. DNA sequence: TGCGCCAGCAGCCACACAGGGACGGAGACCCAGTACTTC.